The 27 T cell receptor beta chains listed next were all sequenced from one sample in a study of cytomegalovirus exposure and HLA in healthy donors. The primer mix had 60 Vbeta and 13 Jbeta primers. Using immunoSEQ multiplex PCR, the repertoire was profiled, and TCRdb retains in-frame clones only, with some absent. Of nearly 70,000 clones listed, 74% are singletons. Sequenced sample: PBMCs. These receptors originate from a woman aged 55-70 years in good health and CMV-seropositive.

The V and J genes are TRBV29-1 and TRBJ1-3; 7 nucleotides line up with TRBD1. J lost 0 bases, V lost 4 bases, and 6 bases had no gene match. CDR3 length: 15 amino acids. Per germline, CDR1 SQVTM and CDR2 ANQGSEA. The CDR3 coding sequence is TGCAGCGTTGGGTTAGGACAGGCCTCTGGAAACACCATATATTTT. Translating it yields CSVGLGQASGNTIYF.

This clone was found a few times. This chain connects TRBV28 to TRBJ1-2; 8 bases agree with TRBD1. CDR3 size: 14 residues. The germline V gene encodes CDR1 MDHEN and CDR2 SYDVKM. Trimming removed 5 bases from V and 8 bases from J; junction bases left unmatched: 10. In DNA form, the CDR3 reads TGTGCCAGCAGTACGACAGGGGATTCCTACGGCTACACCTTC. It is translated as CASSTTGDSYGYTF.

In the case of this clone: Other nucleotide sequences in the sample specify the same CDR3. CDR3 sequence (DNA): TGTGCCAGTAGTATTGCTGGGGCGACTAATGAAAAACTGTTTTTT. This codes for CASSIAGATNEKLFF. The rearrangement uses TRBV19 and TRBJ1-4; possible D gene TRBD1, 5 bases. V shed 3 bases and J shed 2 bases, with 10 bases lying between them. Germline CDR1 reads LNHDA; CDR2 reads SQIVND (reference sequence). The CDR3 sequence is 15 residues long.

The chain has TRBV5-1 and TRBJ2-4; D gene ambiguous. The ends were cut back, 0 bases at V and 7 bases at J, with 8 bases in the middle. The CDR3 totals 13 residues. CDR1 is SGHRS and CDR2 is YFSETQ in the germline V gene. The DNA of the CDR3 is TGCGCCAGCAGCTTGGTTCCAAATAACATTCAGTACTTC. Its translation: CASSLVPNNIQYF.

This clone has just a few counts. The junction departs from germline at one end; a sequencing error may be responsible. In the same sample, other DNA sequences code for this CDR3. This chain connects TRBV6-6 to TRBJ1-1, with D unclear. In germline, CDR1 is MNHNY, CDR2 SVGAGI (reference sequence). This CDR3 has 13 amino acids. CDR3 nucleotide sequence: TGTGCCAGCTGTTTGATTACGAACACAGAAGCTTTCTTT. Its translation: CASCLITNTEAFF.

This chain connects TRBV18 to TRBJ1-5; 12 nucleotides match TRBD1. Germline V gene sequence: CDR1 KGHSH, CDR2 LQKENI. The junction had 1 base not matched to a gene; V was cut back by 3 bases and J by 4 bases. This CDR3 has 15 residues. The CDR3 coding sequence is TGTGCCAGCTCACCGGGACAGGGGGCTAATCAGCCCCAGCATTTT. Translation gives CASSPGQGANQPQHF.

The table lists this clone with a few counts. In DNA, the CDR3 is TGTGCCAGCAGCGTACGACAGGGAGACGGCACTGAAGCTTTCTTT. This gives the protein CASSVRQGDGTEAFF. The chain uses TRBV7-3 and TRBJ1-1, with 7 bases aligning to TRBD1. The ends lost 5 bases at V and 4 bases at J; junction bases unmatched: 10. Germline V gene lookup returns CDR1 SGHTA and CDR2 FQGTGA. This CDR3 has 15 amino acids.

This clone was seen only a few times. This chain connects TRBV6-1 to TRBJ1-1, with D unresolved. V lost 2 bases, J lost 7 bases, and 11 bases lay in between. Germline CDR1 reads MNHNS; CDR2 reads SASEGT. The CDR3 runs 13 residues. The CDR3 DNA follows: TGTGCCAGCAGTGAATTTGCGGCGGTTGAAGCTTTCTTT. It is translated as CASSEFAAVEAFF.

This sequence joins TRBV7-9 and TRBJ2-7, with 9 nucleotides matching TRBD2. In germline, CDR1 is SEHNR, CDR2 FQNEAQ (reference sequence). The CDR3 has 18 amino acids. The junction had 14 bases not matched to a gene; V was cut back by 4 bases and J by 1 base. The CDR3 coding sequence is TGTGCCAGCAGCTCACTCGCCCGACTAGCGGTACAATCCTACGAGCAGTACTTC. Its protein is CASSSLARLAVQSYEQYF.

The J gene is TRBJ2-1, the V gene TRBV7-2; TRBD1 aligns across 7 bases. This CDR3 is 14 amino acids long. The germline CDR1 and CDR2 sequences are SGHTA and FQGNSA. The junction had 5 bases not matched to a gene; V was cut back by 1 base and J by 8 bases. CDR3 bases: TGTGCCAGCAGCTTAGACGGACAGGCTTATGAGCAGTTCTTC. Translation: CASSLDGQAYEQFF.

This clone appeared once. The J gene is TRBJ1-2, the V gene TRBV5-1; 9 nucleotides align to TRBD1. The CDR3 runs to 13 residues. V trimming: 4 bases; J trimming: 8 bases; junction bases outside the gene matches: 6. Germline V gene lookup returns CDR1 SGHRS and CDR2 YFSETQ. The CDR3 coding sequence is TGCGCCAGCAGCATGGGACAGGGTGGAGGCTACACCTTC. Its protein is CASSMGQGGGYTF.

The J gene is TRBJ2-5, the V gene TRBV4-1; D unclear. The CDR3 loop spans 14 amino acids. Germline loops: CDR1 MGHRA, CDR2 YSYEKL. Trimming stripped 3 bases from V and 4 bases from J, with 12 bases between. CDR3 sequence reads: CASSQAGGRETQYF. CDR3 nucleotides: TGCGCCAGCAGCCAGGCTGGTGGGCGAGAGACCCAGTACTTC.

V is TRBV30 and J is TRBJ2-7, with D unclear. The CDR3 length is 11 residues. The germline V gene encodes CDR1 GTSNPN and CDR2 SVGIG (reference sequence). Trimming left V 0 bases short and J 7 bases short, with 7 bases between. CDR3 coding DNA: TGTGCCTGGAGTGTCCACTTAGAGCAGTACTTC. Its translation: CAWSVHLEQYF. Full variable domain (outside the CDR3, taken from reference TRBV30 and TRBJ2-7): SQTIHQWPATLVQPVGSPLSLECTVEGTSNPNLYWYRQAAGRGLQLLFYSVGIGQISSEVPQNLSASRPQDRQFILSSKKLLLSDSGFYLCAWSVHLEQYFGPGTRLTVT.

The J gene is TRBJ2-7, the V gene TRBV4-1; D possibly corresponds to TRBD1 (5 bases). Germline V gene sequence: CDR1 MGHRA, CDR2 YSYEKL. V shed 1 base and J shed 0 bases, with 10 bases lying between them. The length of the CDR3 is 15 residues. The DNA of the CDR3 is TGCGCCAGCAGCCAAGTTAAGCAGGGCTCCTACGAGCAGTACTTC. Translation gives CASSQVKQGSYEQYF.

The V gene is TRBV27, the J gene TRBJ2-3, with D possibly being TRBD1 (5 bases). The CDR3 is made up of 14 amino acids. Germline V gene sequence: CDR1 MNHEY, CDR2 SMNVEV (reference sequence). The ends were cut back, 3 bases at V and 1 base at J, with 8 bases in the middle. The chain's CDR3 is CASSFRVGTDTQYF. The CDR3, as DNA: TGTGCCAGCAGTTTCAGGGTTGGCACAGATACGCAGTATTTT.

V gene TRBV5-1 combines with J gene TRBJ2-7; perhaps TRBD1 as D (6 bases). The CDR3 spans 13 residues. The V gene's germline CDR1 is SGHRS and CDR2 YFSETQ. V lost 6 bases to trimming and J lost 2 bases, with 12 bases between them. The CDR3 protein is CASTWDTTYEQYV. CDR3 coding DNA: TGCGCCAGCACCTGGGACACTACCTACGAGCAGTACGTC.

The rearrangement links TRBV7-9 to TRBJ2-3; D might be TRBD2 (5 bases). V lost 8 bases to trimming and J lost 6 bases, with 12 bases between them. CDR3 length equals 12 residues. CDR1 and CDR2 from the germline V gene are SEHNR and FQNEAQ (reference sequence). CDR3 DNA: TGTGCCAGCGTGCGGGTGGTTGATACGCAGTATTTT. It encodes CASVRVVDTQYF.

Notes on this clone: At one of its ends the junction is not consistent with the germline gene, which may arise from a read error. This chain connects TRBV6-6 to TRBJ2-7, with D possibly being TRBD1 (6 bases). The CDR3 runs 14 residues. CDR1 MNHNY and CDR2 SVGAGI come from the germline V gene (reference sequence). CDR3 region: CASSSLTRGPRTDF. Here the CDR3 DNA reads TGTGCCAGCAGTTCTCTAACCAGGGGACCCCGAACCGACTTC.

For the CDR3, the DNA is TGTGCCAGCAGCACTAGCGGTTGGGGGGCAACTGAAGCTTTCTTT. Its translation is CASSTSGWGATEAFF. The V gene is TRBV11-2, the J gene TRBJ1-1, with D perhaps matching TRBD1 (6 bases). Germline loops: CDR1 SGHAT, CDR2 FQNNGV. The CDR3 runs 15 residues. Trimming removed 5 bases at V and 5 bases at J, with 18 bases between. Filled out from reference TRBV11-2 and TRBJ1-1, the complete variable domain reads EAGVAQSPRYKIIEKRQSVAFWCNPISGHATLYWYQQILGQGPKLLIQFQNNGVVDDSQLPKDRFSAERLKGVDSTLKIQPAKLEDSAVYLCASSTSGWGATEAFFGQGTRLTVV.

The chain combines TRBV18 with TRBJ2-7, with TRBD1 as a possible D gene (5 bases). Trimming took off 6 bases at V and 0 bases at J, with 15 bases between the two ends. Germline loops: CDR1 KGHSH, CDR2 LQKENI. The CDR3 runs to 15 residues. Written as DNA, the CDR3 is TGTGCCAGCTCTCCCCGGCAGACAGCCTCCTACGAGCAGTACTTC. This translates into CASSPRQTASYEQYF.

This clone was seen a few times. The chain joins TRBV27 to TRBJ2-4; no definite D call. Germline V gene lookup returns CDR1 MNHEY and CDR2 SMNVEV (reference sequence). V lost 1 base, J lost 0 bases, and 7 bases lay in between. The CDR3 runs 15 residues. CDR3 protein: CASSLLAEAKNIQYF. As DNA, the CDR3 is TGTGCCAGCAGTTTATTAGCCGAAGCCAAAAACATTCAGTACTTC.

CDR3 in DNA: TGTGCCAGCAGCTCGACAGGGACTTCTTCAGCTTTCTTT. It encodes CASSSTGTSSAFF. The chain links TRBV13 to TRBJ1-1; TRBD1 agrees at 7 bases. The length of the CDR3 is 13 residues. The V gene end was trimmed by 4 bases and the J gene end by 10 bases; junction bases not matched to a gene: 9. Germline CDR1 reads PRHDT; CDR2 reads FYEKMQ (reference sequence).

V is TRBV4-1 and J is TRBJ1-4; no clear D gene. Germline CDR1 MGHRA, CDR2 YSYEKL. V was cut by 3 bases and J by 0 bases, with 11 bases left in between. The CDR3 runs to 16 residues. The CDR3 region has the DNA TGCGCCAGCAGCCAGGCCTTGGCGGCAACTAATGAAAAACTGTTTTTT. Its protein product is CASSQALAATNEKLFF.

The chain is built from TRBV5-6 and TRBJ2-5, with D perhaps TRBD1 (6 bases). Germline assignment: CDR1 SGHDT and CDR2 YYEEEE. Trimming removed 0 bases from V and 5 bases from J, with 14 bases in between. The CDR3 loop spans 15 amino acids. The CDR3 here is CASSLAPRGAETQYF. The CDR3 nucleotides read TGTGCCAGCAGCTTGGCCCCCAGGGGAGCCGAGACCCAGTACTTC. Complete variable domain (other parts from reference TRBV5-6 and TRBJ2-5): DAGVTQSPTHLIKTRGQQVTLRCSPKSGHDTVSWYQQALGQGPQFIFQYYEEEERQRGNFPDRFSGHQFPNYSSELNVNALLLGDSALYLCASSLAPRGAETQYFGPGTRLLVL.

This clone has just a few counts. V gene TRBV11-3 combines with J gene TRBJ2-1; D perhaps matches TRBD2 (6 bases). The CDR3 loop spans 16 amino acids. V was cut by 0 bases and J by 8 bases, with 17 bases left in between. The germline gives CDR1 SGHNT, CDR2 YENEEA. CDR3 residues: CASSLDLATSKYEQFF. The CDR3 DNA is TGTGCCAGCAGCTTAGACCTCGCGACTAGTAAATATGAGCAGTTCTTC.

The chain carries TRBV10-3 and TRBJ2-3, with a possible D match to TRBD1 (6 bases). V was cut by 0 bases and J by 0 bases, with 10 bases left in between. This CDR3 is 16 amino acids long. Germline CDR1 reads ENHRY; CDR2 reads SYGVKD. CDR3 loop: CAISESGTTSTDTQYF. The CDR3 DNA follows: TGTGCCATCAGTGAGTCGGGGACAACTAGCACAGATACGCAGTATTTT.

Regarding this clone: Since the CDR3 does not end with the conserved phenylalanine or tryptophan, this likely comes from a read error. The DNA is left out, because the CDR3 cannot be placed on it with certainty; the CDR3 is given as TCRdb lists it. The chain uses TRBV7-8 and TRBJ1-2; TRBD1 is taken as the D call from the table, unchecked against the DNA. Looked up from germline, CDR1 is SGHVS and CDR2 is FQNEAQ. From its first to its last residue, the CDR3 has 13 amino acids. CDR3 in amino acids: CASSSTGAYGYTV.